Sequencing of this T cell receptor beta chain was carried out in a study of blood T cells in healthy people across ages. This clonotype was detected only a few times. Its specificity is unknown. V shed 5 bases, J shed 0 bases, and the junction held 10 bases outside the gene matches. Germline CDR1 is MDHEN and CDR2 is SYDVKM. The CDR3 runs 16 residues. Whole-study results and caveats: With donor CMV status unknown, expanded clonotype changes were possibly confounded.

Using a J-beta primer mix together with a sample-barcoded 5' primer, a second PCR was run for 7 to 11 cycles. A single record per CDR3 protein comes from TCRdb applying MiXCR to the 5' RACE reads. The repertoire includes 1.5 million or so distinct CDR3 sequences, 35% to 45% of them detected once, and about 4% sits in the top ten. The chain combines TRBV28 with TRBJ2-7, with 7 bases aligning to TRBD1. This TCR was recovered from a woman younger than 35 in good health. The sequenced material came from blood. CDR3 amino acids: CASSTRDSFISYEQYF. CDR3 nucleotides: TGTGCCAGCAGTACAAGGGACAGTTTCATCTCCTACGAGCAGTACTTC.